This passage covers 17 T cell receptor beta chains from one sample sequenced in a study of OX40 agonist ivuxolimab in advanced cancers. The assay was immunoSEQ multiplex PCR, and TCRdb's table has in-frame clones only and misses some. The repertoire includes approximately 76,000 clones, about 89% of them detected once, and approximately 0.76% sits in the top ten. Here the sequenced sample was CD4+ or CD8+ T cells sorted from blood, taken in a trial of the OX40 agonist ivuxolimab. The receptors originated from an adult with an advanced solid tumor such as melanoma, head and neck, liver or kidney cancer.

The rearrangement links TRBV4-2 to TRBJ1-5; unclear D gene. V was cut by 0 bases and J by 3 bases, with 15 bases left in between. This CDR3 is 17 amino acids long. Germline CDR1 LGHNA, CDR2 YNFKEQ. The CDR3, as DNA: TGTGCCAGCAGCCAAGATAGGGAGGGAACAATCAATCAGCCCCAGCATTTT. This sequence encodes CASSQDREGTINQPQHF.

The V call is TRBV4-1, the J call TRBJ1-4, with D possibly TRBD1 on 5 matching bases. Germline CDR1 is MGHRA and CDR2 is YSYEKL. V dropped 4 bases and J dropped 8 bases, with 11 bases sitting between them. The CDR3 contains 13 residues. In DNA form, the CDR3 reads TGCGCCAGCAGCCGTCCTGGGGCGGAAAAACTGTTTTTT. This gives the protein CASSRPGAEKLFF.

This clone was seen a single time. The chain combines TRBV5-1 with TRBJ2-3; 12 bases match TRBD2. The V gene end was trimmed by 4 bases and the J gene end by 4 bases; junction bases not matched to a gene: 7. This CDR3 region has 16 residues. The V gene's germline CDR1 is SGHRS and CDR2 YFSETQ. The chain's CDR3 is CASSLRLAGASDTQYF. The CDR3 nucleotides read TGCGCCAGCAGCCTTCGACTAGCGGGAGCTTCAGATACGCAGTATTTT.

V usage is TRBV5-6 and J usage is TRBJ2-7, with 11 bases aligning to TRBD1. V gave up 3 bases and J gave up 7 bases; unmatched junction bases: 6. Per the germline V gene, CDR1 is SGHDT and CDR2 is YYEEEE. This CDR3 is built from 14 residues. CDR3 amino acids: CASSSGQGAREQYF. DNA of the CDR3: TGTGCCAGCAGCTCAGGACAGGGGGCAAGGGAGCAGTACTTC. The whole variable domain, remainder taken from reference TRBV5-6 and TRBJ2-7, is DAGVTQSPTHLIKTRGQQVTLRCSPKSGHDTVSWYQQALGQGPQFIFQYYEEEERQRGNFPDRFSGHQFPNYSSELNVNALLLGDSALYLCASSSGQGAREQYFGPGTRLTVT.

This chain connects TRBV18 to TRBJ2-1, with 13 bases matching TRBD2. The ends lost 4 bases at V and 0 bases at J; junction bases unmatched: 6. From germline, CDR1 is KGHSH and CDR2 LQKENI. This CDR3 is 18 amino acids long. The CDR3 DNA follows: TGTGCCAGCTCACTAGCGACTAGCGGGGGGTACTCCTACAATGAGCAGTTCTTC. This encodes CASSLATSGGYSYNEQFF.

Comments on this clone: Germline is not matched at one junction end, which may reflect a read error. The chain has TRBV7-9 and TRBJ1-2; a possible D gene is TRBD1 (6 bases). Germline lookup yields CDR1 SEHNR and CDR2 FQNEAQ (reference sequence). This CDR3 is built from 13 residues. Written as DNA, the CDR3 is TGTGCCAGCAGCCTAAATCCCCAGGGGTCTACTTCCTTC. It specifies CASSLNPQGSTSF.

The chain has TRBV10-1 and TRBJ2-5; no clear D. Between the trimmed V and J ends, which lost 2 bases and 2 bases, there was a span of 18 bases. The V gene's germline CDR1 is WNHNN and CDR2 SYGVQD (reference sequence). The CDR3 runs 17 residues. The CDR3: CASSEIGRPTDQETQYF. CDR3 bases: TGCGCCAGCAGTGAGATCGGCAGGCCAACCGATCAAGAGACCCAGTACTTC.

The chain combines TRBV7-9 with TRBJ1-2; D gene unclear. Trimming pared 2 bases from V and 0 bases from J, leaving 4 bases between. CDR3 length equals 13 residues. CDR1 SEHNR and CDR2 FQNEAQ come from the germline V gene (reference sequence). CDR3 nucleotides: TGTGCCAGCAGCTTACAGACTAACTATGGCTACACCTTC. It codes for CASSLQTNYGYTF.

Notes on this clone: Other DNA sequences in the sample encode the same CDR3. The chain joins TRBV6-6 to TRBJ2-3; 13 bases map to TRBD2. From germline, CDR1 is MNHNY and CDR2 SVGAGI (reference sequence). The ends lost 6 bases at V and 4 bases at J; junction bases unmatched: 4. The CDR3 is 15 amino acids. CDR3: CASSTLAGGPDTQYF. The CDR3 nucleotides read TGTGCCAGCAGCACACTAGCGGGGGGGCCAGATACGCAGTATTTT.

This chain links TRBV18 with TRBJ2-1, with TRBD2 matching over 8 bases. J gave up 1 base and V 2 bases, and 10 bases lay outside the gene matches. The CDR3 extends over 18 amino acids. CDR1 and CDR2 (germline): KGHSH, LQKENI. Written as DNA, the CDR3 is TGTGCCAGCTCACCATCGGAGATAGCGGGGCTATCCTACAATGAGCAGTTCTTC. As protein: CASSPSEIAGLSYNEQFF. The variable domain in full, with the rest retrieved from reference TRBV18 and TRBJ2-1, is NAGVMQNPRHLVRRRGQEARLRCSPMKGHSHVYWYRQLPEEGLKFMVYLQKENIIDESGMPKERFSAEFPKEGPSILRIQQVVRGDSAAYFCASSPSEIAGLSYNEQFFGPGTRLTVL.

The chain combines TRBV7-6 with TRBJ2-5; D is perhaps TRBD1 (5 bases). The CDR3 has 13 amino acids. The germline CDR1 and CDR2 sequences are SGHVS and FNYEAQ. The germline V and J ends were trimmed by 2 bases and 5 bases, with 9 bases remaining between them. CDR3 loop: CASSLQGVETQYF. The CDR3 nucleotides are TGTGCCAGCAGCTTACAGGGTGTGGAGACCCAGTACTTC. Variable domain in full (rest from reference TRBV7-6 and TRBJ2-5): GAGVSQSPRYKVTKRGQDVALRCDPISGHVSLYWYRQALGQGPEFLTYFNYEAQQDKSGLPNDRFSAERPEGSISTLTIQRTEQRDSAMYRCASSLQGVETQYFGPGTRLLVL.

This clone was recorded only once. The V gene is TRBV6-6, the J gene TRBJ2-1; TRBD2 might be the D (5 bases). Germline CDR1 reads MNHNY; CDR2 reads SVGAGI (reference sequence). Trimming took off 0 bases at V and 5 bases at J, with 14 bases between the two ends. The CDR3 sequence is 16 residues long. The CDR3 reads CASSYSIGLGNNEQFF. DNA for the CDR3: TGTGCCAGCAGTTACTCGATCGGACTGGGAAACAATGAGCAGTTCTTC.

CDR3 sequence reads: CASGTGSNLDTQYF. CDR3 sequence (DNA): TGTGCCAGCGGGACAGGGTCGAATTTGGATACGCAGTATTTT. The chain combines TRBV6-1 with TRBJ2-3, with TRBD1 matching over 9 bases. Trimming at V came to 8 bases and at J to 6 bases, leaving 9 bases not matched to a gene. CDR3 length: 14 residues. The germline CDR1 and CDR2 sequences are MNHNS and SASEGT.

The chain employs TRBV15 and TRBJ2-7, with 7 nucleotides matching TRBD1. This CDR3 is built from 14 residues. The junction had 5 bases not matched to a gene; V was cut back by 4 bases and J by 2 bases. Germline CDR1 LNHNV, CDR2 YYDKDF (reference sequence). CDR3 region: CATSKGQDPYEQYF. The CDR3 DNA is TGTGCCACCAGCAAAGGACAGGATCCCTACGAGCAGTACTTC.

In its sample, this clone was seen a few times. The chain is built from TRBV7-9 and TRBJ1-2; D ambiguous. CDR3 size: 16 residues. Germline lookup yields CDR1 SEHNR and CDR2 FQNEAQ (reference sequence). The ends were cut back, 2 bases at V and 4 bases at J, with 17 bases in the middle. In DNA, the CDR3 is TGTGCCAGCAGCTTAATCCGCGGCCAGACTTTCTATGGCTACACCTTC. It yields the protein CASSLIRGQTFYGYTF.

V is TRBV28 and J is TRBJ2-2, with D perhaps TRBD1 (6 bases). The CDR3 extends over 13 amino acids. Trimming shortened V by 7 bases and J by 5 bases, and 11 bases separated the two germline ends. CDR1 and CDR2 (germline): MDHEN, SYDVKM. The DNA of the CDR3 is TGTGCCAGCACCGATGGACAGACCGGGGAGCTGTTTTTT. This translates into CASTDGQTGELFF.

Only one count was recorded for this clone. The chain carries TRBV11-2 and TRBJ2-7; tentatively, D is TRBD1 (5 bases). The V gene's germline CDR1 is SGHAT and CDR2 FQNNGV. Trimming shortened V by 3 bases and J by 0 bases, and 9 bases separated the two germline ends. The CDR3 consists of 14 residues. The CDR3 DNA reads TGTGCCAGCAGCTTGACAGCTGGCTCCTACGAGCAGTACTTC. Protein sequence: CASSLTAGSYEQYF.